This T cell receptor (beta chain) was captured in a study of T cell repertoires in cytomegalovirus infection. Study summary: Selected CMV epitopes included recently identified HLA-C-restricted ones as well as well-studied HLA-B-restricted ones. CMV infection and matching HLA type were both indicated by public TCR beta signatures.

TCRdb re-called the reads through MiXCR, storing one row per CDR3 protein. The sample has fewer than 850,000 distinct CDR3 sequences, roughly 28% seen once. CDR3 size: 14 residues. The germline CDR1 and CDR2 sequences are MGHRA and YSYEKL. Trimming shortened V by 3 bases and J by 1 base, and 9 bases separated the two germline ends. Comments on this clonotype: The antigen remains undetermined.

Overall study results and limits: CMV-specific TCR beta clonotypes restricted by HLA-C dominated the ex vivo response.

The V gene is TRBV4-1, the J gene TRBJ2-5; the D gene could be TRBD1 or TRBD2 (6 bases each). The material was cultured CD8+ T cells from PBMCs, obtained from culture after CMV antigen stimulation. The sequence was collected from a human donor in good health (CMV status not recorded). Some clones in this sample may be carry-over from other donors' samples. This CDR3 reads CASSQGGLQETQYF. The CDR3 DNA reads as TGCGCCAGCAGCCAGGGGGGCCTCCAAGAGACCCAGTACTTC.